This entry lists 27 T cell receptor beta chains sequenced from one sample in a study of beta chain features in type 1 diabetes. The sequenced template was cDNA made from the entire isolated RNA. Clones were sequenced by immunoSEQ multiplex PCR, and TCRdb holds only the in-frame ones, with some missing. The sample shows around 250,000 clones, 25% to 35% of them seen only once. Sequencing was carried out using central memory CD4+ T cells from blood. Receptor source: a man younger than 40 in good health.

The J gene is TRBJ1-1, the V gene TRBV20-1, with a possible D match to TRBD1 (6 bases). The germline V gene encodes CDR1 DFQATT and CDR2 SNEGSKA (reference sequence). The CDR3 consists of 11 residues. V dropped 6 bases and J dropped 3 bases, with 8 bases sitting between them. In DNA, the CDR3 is TGCAGTGCCAAGGGGGACACTGAAGCTTTCTTT. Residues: CSAKGDTEAFF.

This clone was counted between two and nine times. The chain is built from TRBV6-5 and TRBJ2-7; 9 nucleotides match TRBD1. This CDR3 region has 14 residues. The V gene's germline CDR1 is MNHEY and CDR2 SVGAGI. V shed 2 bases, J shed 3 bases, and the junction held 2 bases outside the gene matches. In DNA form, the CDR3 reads TGTGCCAGCAGTTACGGGACAGGGATCTACGAGCAGTACTTC. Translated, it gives CASSYGTGIYEQYF.

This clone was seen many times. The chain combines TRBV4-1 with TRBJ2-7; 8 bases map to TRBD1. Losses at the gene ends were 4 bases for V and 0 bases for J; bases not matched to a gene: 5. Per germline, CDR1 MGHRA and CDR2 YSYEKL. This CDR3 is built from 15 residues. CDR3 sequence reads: CASSRAGQASYEQYF. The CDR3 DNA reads TGCGCCAGCAGCCGGGCGGGACAGGCCTCCTACGAGCAGTACTTC.

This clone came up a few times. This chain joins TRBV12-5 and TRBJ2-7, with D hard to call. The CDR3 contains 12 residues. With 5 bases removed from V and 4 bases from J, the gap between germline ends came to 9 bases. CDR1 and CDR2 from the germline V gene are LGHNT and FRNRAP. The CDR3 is CASGLGLYEQYF. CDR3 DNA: TGTGCTAGTGGTCTCGGATTATACGAGCAGTACTTC. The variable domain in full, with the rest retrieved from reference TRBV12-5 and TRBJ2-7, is DARVTQTPRHKVTEMGQEVTMRCQPILGHNTVFWYRQTMMQGLELLAYFRNRAPLDDSGMPKDRFSAEMPDATLATLKIQPSEPRDSAVYFCASGLGLYEQYFGPGTRLTVT.

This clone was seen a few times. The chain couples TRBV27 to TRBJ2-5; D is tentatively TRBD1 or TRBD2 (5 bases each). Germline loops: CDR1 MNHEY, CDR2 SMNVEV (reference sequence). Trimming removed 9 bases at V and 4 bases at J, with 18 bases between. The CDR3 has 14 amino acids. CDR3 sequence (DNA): TGTGCCAGTGGGGGAGAGGGCGCGGGAGAGACCCAGTACTTC. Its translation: CASGGEGAGETQYF.

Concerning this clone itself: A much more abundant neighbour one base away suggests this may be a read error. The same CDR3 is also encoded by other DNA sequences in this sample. The CDR3 bases are TGTGCCAGCAGCCCCTCCTACGAGCAGTACTTC. Translating gives CASSPSYEQYF. The gene calls are TRBV11-2 and TRBJ2-7; D remains ambiguous. CDR1 is SGHAT and CDR2 is FQNNGV in the germline V gene. V lost 5 bases and J 0 bases, leaving 2 bases between the germline ends. There are 11 residues in the CDR3.

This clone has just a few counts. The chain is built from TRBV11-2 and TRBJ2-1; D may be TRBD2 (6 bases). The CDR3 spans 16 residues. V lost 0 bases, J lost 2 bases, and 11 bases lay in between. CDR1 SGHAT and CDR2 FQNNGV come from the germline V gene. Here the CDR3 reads CASSLDGSGTYNEQFF. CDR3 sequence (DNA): TGTGCCAGCAGCTTAGATGGTAGCGGTACCTACAATGAGCAGTTCTTC.

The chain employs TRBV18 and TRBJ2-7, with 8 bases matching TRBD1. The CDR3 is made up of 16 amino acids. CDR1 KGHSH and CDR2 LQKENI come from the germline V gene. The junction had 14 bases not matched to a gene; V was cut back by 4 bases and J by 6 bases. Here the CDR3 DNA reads TGTGCCAGCTCACTACCCCCTAGGCAGGGGGCGTCCGAGCAGTACTTC. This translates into CASSLPPRQGASEQYF.

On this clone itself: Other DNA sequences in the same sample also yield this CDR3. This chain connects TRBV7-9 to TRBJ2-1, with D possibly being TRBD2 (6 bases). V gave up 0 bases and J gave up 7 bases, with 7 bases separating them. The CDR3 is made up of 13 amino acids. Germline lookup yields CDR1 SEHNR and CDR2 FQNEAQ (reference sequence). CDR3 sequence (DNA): TGTGCCAGCAGCTTAGCCGGGACTAATGAGCAGTTCTTC. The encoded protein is CASSLAGTNEQFF.

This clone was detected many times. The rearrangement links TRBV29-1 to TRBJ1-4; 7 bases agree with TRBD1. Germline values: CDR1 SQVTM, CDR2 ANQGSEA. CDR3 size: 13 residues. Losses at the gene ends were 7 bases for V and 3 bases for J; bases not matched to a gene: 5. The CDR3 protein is CSASTGANEKLFF. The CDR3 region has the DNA TGCAGCGCCTCCACAGGGGCTAATGAAAAACTGTTTTTT.

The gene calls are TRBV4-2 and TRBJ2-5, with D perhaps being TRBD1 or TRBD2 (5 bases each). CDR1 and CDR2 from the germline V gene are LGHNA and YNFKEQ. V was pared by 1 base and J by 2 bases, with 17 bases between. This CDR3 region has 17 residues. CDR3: CASSQGPVGTTQETQYF. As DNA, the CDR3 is TGTGCCAGCAGCCAAGGACCCGTGGGGACCACTCAAGAGACCCAGTACTTC.

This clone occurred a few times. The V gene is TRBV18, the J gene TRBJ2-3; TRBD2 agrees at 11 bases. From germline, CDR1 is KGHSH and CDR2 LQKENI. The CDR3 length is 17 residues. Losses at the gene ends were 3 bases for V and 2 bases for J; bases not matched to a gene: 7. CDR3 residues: CASSPKMTSGNTDTQYF. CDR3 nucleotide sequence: TGTGCCAGCTCACCTAAAATGACTAGCGGGAACACAGATACGCAGTATTTT.

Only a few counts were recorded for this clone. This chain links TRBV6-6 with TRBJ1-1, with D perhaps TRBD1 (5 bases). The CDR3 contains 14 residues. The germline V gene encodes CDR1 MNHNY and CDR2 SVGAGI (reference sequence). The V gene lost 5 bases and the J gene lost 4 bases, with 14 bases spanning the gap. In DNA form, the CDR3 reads TGTGCCAGCAGTCGCTCCGGGACCCCCACTGAAGCTTTCTTT. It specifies CASSRSGTPTEAFF.

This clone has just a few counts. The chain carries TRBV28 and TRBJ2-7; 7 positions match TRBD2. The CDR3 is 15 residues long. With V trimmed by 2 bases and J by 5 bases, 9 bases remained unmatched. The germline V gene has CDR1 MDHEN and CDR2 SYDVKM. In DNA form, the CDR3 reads TGTGCCAGCAGTTTAGGGAGCGGGAAGAGAAACGAGCAGTACTTC. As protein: CASSLGSGKRNEQYF.

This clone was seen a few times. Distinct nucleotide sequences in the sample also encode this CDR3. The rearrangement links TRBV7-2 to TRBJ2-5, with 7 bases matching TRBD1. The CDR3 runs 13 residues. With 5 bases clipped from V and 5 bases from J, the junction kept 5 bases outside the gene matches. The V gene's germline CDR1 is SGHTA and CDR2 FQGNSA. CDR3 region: CASSRGTEETQYF. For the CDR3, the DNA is TGTGCCAGCAGCAGAGGGACAGAGGAGACCCAGTACTTC.

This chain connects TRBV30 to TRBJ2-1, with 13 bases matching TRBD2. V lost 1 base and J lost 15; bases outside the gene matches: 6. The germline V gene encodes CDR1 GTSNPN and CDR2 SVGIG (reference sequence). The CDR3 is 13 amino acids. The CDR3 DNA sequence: TGTGCCTGGAGTGAAGGACTAGCGGGAGCGGGGTTCTTC. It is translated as CAWSEGLAGAGFF.

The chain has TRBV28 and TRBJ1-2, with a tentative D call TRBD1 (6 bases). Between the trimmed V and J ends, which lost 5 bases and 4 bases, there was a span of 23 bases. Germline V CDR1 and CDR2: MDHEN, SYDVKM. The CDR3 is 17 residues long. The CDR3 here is CASSLQQGTKVFYGYTF. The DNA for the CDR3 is TGTGCCAGCAGTCTCCAACAGGGAACCAAGGTATTCTATGGCTACACCTTC.

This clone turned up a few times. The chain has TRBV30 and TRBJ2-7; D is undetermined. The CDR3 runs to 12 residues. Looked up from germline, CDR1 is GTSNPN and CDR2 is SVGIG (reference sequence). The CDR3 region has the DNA TGTGCGACGGAAAGGACCACCTACGAGCAGTACTTC. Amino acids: CATERTTYEQYF.

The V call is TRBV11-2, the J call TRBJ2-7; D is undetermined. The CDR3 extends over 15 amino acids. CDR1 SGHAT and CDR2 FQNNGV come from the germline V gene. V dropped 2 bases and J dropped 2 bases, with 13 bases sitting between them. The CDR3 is CASSLQWDPAYEQYF. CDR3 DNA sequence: TGTGCCAGCAGCTTACAATGGGATCCTGCCTACGAGCAGTACTTC.

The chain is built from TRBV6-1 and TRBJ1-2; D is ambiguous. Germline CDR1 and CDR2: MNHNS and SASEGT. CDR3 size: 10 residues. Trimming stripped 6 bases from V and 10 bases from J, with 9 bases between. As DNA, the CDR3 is TGTGCCAGCAGCGAGGCTTTCTACACCTTC. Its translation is CASSEAFYTF.

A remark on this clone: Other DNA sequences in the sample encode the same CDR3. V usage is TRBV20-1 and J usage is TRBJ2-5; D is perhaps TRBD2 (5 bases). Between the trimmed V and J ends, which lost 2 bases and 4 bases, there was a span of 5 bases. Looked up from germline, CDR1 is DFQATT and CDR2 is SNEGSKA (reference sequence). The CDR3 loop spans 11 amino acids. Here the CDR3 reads CSARRGETQYF. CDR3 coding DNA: TGCAGTGCTAGACGGGGAGAGACCCAGTACTTC.

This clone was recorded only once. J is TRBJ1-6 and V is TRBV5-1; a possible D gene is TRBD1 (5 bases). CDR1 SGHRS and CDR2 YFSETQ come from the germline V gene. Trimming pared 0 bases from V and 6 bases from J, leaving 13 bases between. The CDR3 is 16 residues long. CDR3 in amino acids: CASSLAQGVGNSPLHF. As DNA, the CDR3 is TGCGCCAGCAGCTTGGCGCAGGGAGTAGGTAATTCACCCCTCCACTTT.

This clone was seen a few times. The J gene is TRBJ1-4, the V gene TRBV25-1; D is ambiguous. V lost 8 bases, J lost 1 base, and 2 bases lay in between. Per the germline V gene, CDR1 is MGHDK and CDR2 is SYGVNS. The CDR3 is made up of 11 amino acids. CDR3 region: CASETNEKLFF. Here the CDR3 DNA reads TGTGCCAGCGAAACTAATGAAAAACTGTTTTTT.

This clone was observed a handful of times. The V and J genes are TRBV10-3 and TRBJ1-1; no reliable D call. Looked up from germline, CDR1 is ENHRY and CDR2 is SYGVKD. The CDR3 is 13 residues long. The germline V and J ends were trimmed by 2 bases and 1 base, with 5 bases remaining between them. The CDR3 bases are TGTGCCATCAGTGAGGGGCCGAACACTGAAGCTTTCTTT. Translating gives CAISEGPNTEAFF.

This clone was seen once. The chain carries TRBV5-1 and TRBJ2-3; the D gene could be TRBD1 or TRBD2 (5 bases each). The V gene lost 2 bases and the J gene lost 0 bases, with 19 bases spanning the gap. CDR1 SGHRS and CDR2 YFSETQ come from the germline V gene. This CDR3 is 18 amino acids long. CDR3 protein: CASSFGPGRPGSTDTQYF. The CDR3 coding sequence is TGCGCCAGCAGCTTCGGTCCGGGACGCCCCGGTAGCACAGATACGCAGTATTTT. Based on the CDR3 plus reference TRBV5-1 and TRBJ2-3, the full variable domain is KAGVTQTPRYLIKTRGQQVTLSCSPISGHRSVSWYQQTPGQGLQFLFEYFSETQRNKGNFPGRFSGRQFSNSRSEMNVSTLELGDSALYLCASSFGPGRPGSTDTQYFGPGTRLTVL.

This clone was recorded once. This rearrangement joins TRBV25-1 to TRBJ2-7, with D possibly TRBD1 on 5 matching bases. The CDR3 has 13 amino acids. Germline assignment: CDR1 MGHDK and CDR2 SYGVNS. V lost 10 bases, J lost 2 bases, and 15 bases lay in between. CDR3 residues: CATTGQGTYEQYF. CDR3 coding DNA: TGTGCCACTACCGGGCAGGGAACCTACGAGCAGTACTTC.

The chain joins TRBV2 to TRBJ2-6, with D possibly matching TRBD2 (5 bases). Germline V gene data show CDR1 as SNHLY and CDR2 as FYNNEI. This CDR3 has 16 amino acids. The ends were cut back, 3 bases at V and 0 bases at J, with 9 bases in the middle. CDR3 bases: TGTGCCAGCAGTGATGACTACAGCTCTGGGGCCAACGTCCTGACTTTC. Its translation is CASSDDYSSGANVLTF.